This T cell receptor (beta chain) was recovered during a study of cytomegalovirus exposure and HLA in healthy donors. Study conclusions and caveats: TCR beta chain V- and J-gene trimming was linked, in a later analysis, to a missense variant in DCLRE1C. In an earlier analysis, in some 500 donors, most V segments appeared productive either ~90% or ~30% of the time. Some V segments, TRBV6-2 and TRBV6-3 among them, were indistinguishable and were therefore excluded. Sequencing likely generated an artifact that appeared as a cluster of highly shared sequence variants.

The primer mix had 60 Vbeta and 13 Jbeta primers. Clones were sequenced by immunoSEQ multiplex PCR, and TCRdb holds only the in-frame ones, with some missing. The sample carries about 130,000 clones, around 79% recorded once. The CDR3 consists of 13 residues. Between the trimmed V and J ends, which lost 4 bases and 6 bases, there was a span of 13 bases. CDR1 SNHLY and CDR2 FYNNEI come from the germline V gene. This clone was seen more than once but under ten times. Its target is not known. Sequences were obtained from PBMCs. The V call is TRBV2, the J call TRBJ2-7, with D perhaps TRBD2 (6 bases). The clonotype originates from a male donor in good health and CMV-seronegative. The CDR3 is CASSVAGKGEQYF. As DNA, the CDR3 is TGTGCCAGCAGTGTTGCGGGAAAAGGCGAGCAGTACTTC.